The 28 T cell receptor beta chains below come from one sample, sequenced in a study of lymphopenia after photon versus proton radiotherapy. Profiled with immunoSEQ multiplex PCR; TCRdb holds only in-frame clones, not every one. Of some 20,000 clones listed, 84% are singletons. The material sequenced was peripheral blood, taken from a patient treated with photon-based radiotherapy. The receptors derive from a woman aged 50 to 65 with pancreatic cancer.

This rearrangement joins TRBV18 to TRBJ2-1; possibly TRBD2 for D (5 bases). V lost 6 bases and J lost 0, with 9 bases in between. From germline, CDR1 is KGHSH and CDR2 LQKENI. The CDR3 is made up of 14 amino acids. CDR3 DNA: TGTGCCAGCTCCCTAGCAGGCTCCTACAATGAGCAGTTCTTC. Its translation is CASSLAGSYNEQFF.

The chain links TRBV25-1 to TRBJ1-4; D gene uncertain. Trimming took off 4 bases at V and 7 bases at J, with 4 bases between the two ends. Germline lookup yields CDR1 MGHDK and CDR2 SYGVNS. This CDR3 has 11 residues. Here the CDR3 DNA reads TGTGCCAGCAGTGTAAGTGAAAAACTGTTTTTT. Its protein is CASSVSEKLFF.

The rearrangement links TRBV2 to TRBJ2-1; tentative D call: TRBD1 (5 bases). With 2 bases removed from V and 8 bases from J, the gap between germline ends came to 16 bases. The CDR3 loop spans 15 amino acids. The germline V gene encodes CDR1 SNHLY and CDR2 FYNNEI. CDR3 residues: CASSESQGSGDEQFF. In DNA form, the CDR3 reads TGTGCCAGCAGTGAATCCCAGGGCTCGGGTGATGAGCAGTTCTTC.

The chain uses TRBV6-1 and TRBJ2-1, with D perhaps assigned TRBD1 or TRBD2 (6 bases each). CDR1 is MNHNS, CDR2 SASEGT, per germline. CDR3 size: 16 residues. The V gene lost 2 bases and the J gene lost 6 bases, with 17 bases spanning the gap. As DNA, the CDR3 is TGTGCCAGCAGTGAAACGGACAGATGGAGGGGCAATGAGCAGTTCTTC. Its protein is CASSETDRWRGNEQFF.

The chain joins TRBV10-2 to TRBJ2-1; D is unresolved. CDR1 is WSHSY and CDR2 is SAAADI in the germline V gene. Trimming pared 4 bases from V and 5 bases from J, leaving 3 bases between. CDR3 size: 11 residues. In DNA, the CDR3 is TGCGCCAGCAGTGTCAACAATGAGCAGTTCTTC. It translates to CASSVNNEQFF.

This clone appeared once. This rearrangement joins TRBV28 to TRBJ1-3; possibly TRBD1 for D (5 bases). CDR1 and CDR2 from the germline V gene are MDHEN and SYDVKM. The CDR3 covers 18 residues. Trimming cost V 2 bases and J 0 bases, with 17 bases left between them. The CDR3, as DNA: TGTGCCAGCAGTTTACCCCCTTTGGGGGTTGGCTCTGGAAACACCATATATTTT. Its translation: CASSLPPLGVGSGNTIYF.

This clone was picked up one time. The chain recombines TRBV7-9 with TRBJ1-1; D may be TRBD1 (5 bases). The CDR3 covers 16 residues. Germline loops: CDR1 SEHNR, CDR2 FQNEAQ (reference sequence). Trimming took 3 bases from V and 4 from J, leaving 18 bases between them. CDR3 loop: CASSFLLGARSTEAFF. In DNA, the CDR3 is TGTGCCAGCAGCTTTCTTTTAGGGGCCCGTAGCACTGAAGCTTTCTTT. The entire variable domain, with the rest obtained from reference TRBV7-9 and TRBJ1-1, is as follows: DTGVSQNPRHKITKRGQNVTFRCDPISEHNRLYWYRQTLGQGPEFLTYFQNEAQLEKSRLLSDRFSAERPKGSFSTLEIQRTEQGDSAMYLCASSFLLGARSTEAFFGQGTRLTVV.

This sequence joins TRBV7-2 and TRBJ1-5; the D is unclear. V was pared by 3 bases and J by 0 bases, with 9 bases between. Germline-derived CDR1 and CDR2 are SGHTA and FQGNSA. There are 15 residues in the CDR3. The CDR3 protein is CASSLGGSSNQPQHF. In DNA form, the CDR3 reads TGTGCCAGCAGCTTGGGAGGGAGTAGCAATCAGCCCCAGCATTTT. The whole variable domain, remainder taken from reference TRBV7-2 and TRBJ1-5, is GAGVSQSPSNKVTEKGKDVELRCDPISGHTALYWYRQSLGQGLEFLIYFQGNSAPDKSGLPSDRFSAERTGGSVSTLTIQRTQQEDSAVYLCASSLGGSSNQPQHFGDGTRLSIL.

DNA of the CDR3: TGTGCCAGCAGCTTGACAGGTTCCCAAGAGACCCAGTACTTC. Residues: CASSLTGSQETQYF. The chain recombines TRBV7-2 with TRBJ2-5; weak D call: TRBD1 (6 bases). Trimming took 3 bases from V and 1 from J, leaving 9 bases between them. Germline V gene lookup returns CDR1 SGHTA and CDR2 FQGNSA. There are 14 residues in the CDR3.

The chain links TRBV21-1 to TRBJ2-1. TRBV21-1 is flagged as a pseudogene. This CDR3 has 13 residues. The chain's CDR3 is CASTYLRDNEQFF. The CDR3 bases are TGTGCCAGCACCTATCTTAGGGACAATGAGCAGTTCTTC.

About this clone: Other nucleotide sequences from this sample produce the same CDR3. The chain combines TRBV6-6 with TRBJ1-5; 8 nucleotides agree with TRBD1. CDR3 length: 14 amino acids. V shed 4 bases and J 7 bases; nucleotides not matched to a gene: 6. Germline V gene lookup returns CDR1 MNHNY and CDR2 SVGAGI (reference sequence). The CDR3 region has the DNA TGTGCCAGCAGTTCAGGGGGCAGCGGCCAGCCCCAGCATTTT. Translating gives CASSSGGSGQPQHF.

On this clone itself: Additional DNA sequences in this sample encode the identical CDR3. V gene TRBV11-3 combines with J gene TRBJ2-1; TRBD2 agrees at 11 bases. CDR3 length: 15 amino acids. V shed 5 bases, J shed 5 bases, and the junction held 5 bases outside the gene matches. Germline V gene lookup returns CDR1 SGHNT and CDR2 YENEEA. The DNA of the CDR3 is TGTGCCAGCAGCCGAGGGGGACTAGCGGACAATGAGCAGTTCTTC. Encoded protein: CASSRGGLADNEQFF.

The rearrangement uses TRBV29-1 and TRBJ2-5, with TRBD1 matching over 8 bases. The J call may be wrong; the DNA end is better matched by TRBJ2-7. The germline gives CDR1 SQVTM, CDR2 ANQGSEA. The CDR3 is 15 residues long. The CDR3 bases are TGCAGCGTCCGTCCCCGGGGGACAGGCGGCTACGAGCAGTACTTC. Its translation is CSVRPRGTGGYEQYF.

The rearrangement uses TRBV30 and TRBJ2-7; D not resolved. The germline V gene has CDR1 GTSNPN and CDR2 SVGIG (reference sequence). V was pared by 4 bases and J by 2 bases, with 18 bases between. The CDR3 runs to 15 residues. The CDR3 nucleotides are TGTGCCTGGAAAGACTCCCGGGTCCCTGCCTACGAGCAGTACTTC. Amino acid sequence: CAWKDSRVPAYEQYF.

V gene TRBV18 combines with J gene TRBJ1-1; D gene unclear. V lost 4 bases and J lost 4, with 10 bases in between. The germline CDR1 and CDR2 sequences are KGHSH and LQKENI. CDR3 length equals 13 residues. The CDR3 coding sequence is TGTGCCAGCTCACTTACGATTGGCACTGAAGCTTTCTTT. This sequence encodes CASSLTIGTEAFF.

This clone is large (0.1 to 1%) within its sample. The V call is TRBV4-1, the J call TRBJ2-7; D is unresolved. The V end lost 0 bases, the J end lost 2 bases, and 11 bases lay between the germline ends. This CDR3 spans 15 amino acids. CDR1 MGHRA and CDR2 YSYEKL come from the germline V gene. This chain's CDR3 is CASSQDVSWTYEQYF. The CDR3 nucleotides are TGCGCCAGCAGCCAAGATGTTTCCTGGACCTACGAGCAGTACTTC.

The chain combines TRBV7-2 with TRBJ1-2, with TRBD1 matching over 7 bases. Germline values: CDR1 SGHTA, CDR2 FQGNSA. The CDR3 covers 16 residues. J lost 2 bases, V lost 1 base, and 7 bases had no gene match. The CDR3 spells CASSLEVNRGNYGYTF. The CDR3 region has the DNA TGTGCCAGCAGCTTAGAGGTGAACAGGGGCAACTATGGCTACACCTTC.

V is TRBV4-1 and J is TRBJ2-1, with D perhaps TRBD2 (6 bases). The CDR3 has 14 residues. CDR1 and CDR2 from the germline V gene are MGHRA and YSYEKL. V shed 3 bases and J shed 8 bases, with 14 bases lying between them. The CDR3 nucleotides are TGCGCCAGCAGCCACTCAGGGTGGAGGGATGAGCAGTTCTTC. This codes for CASSHSGWRDEQFF.

This clone was counted a single time. V is TRBV28 and J is TRBJ2-3, with D perhaps matching TRBD1 (6 bases). Germline V lookup: CDR1 MDHEN, CDR2 SYDVKM. Trimming removed 3 bases from V and 4 bases from J, with 8 bases in between. CDR3 length equals 13 residues. The CDR3: CASSLAGADTQYF. As DNA, the CDR3 is TGTGCCAGCAGTTTGGCAGGGGCAGATACGCAGTATTTT.

The chain combines TRBV18 with TRBJ1-1; D ambiguous. In germline, CDR1 is KGHSH, CDR2 LQKENI. V was shortened by 2 bases and J by 4 bases, with 14 bases between the two germline ends. CDR3 length equals 15 residues. The CDR3 loop reads CASSPGGGLGTEAFF. The CDR3 DNA is TGTGCCAGCTCACCAGGTGGAGGGTTGGGCACTGAAGCTTTCTTT.

The rearrangement links TRBV7-8 to TRBJ2-1, with 9 bases that match TRBD1. V lost 1 base to trimming and J lost 9 bases; unmatched junction nucleotides: 4. Germline V gene lookup returns CDR1 SGHVS and CDR2 FQNEAQ. CDR3 length: 14 residues. Here the CDR3 DNA reads TGTGCCAGCAGCTTAGGACAGGGGGGCGCTGAGCAGTTCTTC. Residues: CASSLGQGGAEQFF.

This chain joins TRBV4-1 and TRBJ1-1; possibly TRBD1 for D (5 bases). This CDR3 has 14 residues. From germline, CDR1 is MGHRA and CDR2 YSYEKL. The V gene lost 4 bases and the J gene lost 1 base, with 10 bases spanning the gap. CDR3 residues: CASSLSQGNTEAFF. CDR3 in DNA: TGCGCCAGCAGCCTATCCCAGGGGAACACTGAAGCTTTCTTT.

The chain employs TRBV20-1 and TRBJ2-1; D ambiguous. Germline V gene data show CDR1 as DFQATT and CDR2 as SNEGSKA (reference sequence). Between the trimmed V and J ends, which lost 3 bases and 12 bases, there was a span of 3 bases. CDR3 length equals 8 residues. As DNA, the CDR3 is TGCAGTGCTAGCGGGCAGTTCTTC. The encoded protein is CSASGQFF.

Written as DNA, the CDR3 is TGCGCCAGCAGCAACGAGATAAAGGCCGGGGTTGCCTACGAGCAGTACTTC. Its translation: CASSNEIKAGVAYEQYF. The rearrangement uses TRBV5-1 and TRBJ2-7; perhaps TRBD2 as D (5 bases). Germline CDR1 SGHRS, CDR2 YFSETQ. This CDR3 is 17 amino acids long. The ends were cut back, 4 bases at V and 2 bases at J, with 22 bases in the middle.

This sequence joins TRBV6-5 and TRBJ2-7; D tentatively fits TRBD1 or TRBD2 (5 bases each). The CDR3 sequence is 14 residues long. Germline loops: CDR1 MNHEY, CDR2 SVGAGI. V gave up 2 bases and J gave up 3 bases, with 11 bases separating them. This CDR3 reads CASSYRDQHYEQYF. DNA for the CDR3: TGTGCCAGCAGTTACAGGGACCAGCACTACGAGCAGTACTTC.

The chain joins TRBV4-2 to TRBJ2-2; 9 positions agree with TRBD2. V dropped 0 bases and J dropped 3; count of bases not matched to a gene: 11. This CDR3 comprises 19 residues. The germline CDR1 and CDR2 sequences are LGHNA and YNFKEQ. The chain's CDR3 is CASSQEFRGSGSYTGELFF. The CDR3 DNA follows: TGTGCCAGCAGCCAAGAGTTCCGGGGTAGCGGGAGTTACACCGGGGAGCTGTTTTTT.

In DNA form, the CDR3 reads TGTGCCAGTAGTACTAGCGGGAGCGGCGTAGATACGCAGTATTTT. Encoded protein: CASSTSGSGVDTQYF. This chain links TRBV19 with TRBJ2-3, with 10 bases lining up with TRBD2. Germline assignment: CDR1 LNHDA and CDR2 SQIVND (reference sequence). With 4 bases clipped from V and 5 bases from J, the junction kept 6 bases outside the gene matches. The CDR3 runs to 15 residues.

The CDR3 sequence: CATSRGLAGGNEQFF. For the CDR3, the DNA is TGTGCCACCAGCAGAGGACTAGCGGGGGGGAATGAGCAGTTCTTC. The V and J genes are TRBV15 and TRBJ2-1; 14 positions match TRBD2. This CDR3 contains 15 residues. With V trimmed by 1 base and J by 7 bases, 0 bases remained unmatched. Looked up from germline, CDR1 is LNHNV and CDR2 is YYDKDF (reference sequence).